These 22 T cell receptor beta chains were all obtained from the same sample, sequenced in a study of blood T cell repertoires in COVID-19. Generated by immunoSEQ multiplex PCR, the TCRdb table keeps only in-frame clones and is missing some. The sample holds 200,000 to 250,000 clones, around 86% seen once. The sample comprised peripheral blood. All receptors derive from a man aged 60-69 years who had recovered from COVID-19.

The J gene is TRBJ2-7, the V gene TRBV11-2, with D tentatively TRBD1 (6 bases). The CDR3 has 12 residues. Trimming pared 4 bases from V and 2 bases from J, leaving 6 bases between. Germline V gene sequence: CDR1 SGHAT, CDR2 FQNNGV. Written as DNA, the CDR3 is TGTGCCAGCAGCTCAGGGGCCTACGAGCAGTACTTC. Its translation is CASSSGAYEQYF.

The V and J genes are TRBV25-1 and TRBJ2-5; TRBD1 matches at 8 bases. The V segment lost 8 bases and the J segment 5 bases; nucleotides outside the gene matches: 7. Germline-derived CDR1 and CDR2 are MGHDK and SYGVNS. The CDR3 is made up of 13 amino acids. The CDR3 is CASAGQGRETQYF. DNA for the CDR3: TGTGCCAGCGCAGGACAGGGACGGGAGACCCAGTACTTC.

The J gene is TRBJ1-1, the V gene TRBV7-2; D not resolved. Trimming left V 1 base short and J 1 base short, with 10 bases between. The CDR3 is 15 residues long. In germline, CDR1 is SGHTA, CDR2 FQGNSA. The CDR3 DNA sequence: TGTGCCAGCAGCTTAGTGAGCGGGAAGAACACTGAAGCTTTCTTT. It translates to CASSLVSGKNTEAFF.

J is TRBJ2-7 and V is TRBV2; TRBD1 agrees at 7 bases. This CDR3 has 13 residues. Germline V gene sequence: CDR1 SNHLY, CDR2 FYNNEI. V shed 7 bases and J 2 bases; nucleotides not matched to a gene: 5. The CDR3: CASKTGDAYEQYF. Here the CDR3 DNA reads TGTGCCAGCAAAACAGGGGATGCCTACGAGCAGTACTTC.

This chain joins TRBV6-5 and TRBJ2-1; 11 bases fit TRBD2. Germline trimming cut 6 bases from V and 4 bases from J; bases unmatched to any gene: 5. In germline, CDR1 is MNHEY, CDR2 SVGAGI. The CDR3 is made up of 15 amino acids. The CDR3 bases are TGTGCCAGCAGACCTAGCGGGGGGACTTACAATGAGCAGTTCTTC. Its translation: CASRPSGGTYNEQFF.

This chain connects TRBV28 to TRBJ1-2; no clear D gene. Trimming shortened V by 2 bases and J by 3 bases, and 10 bases separated the two germline ends. Germline V gene data show CDR1 as MDHEN and CDR2 as SYDVKM. This CDR3 comprises 14 residues. The chain's CDR3 is CASSLNLGDYGYTF. Written as DNA, the CDR3 is TGTGCCAGCAGTTTAAATCTGGGAGACTATGGCTACACCTTC.

The rearrangement joins TRBV7-2 to TRBJ1-2; 7 nucleotides match TRBD1. The CDR3 extends over 14 amino acids. The J segment lost 2 bases and the V segment lost 5 bases, leaving 5 bases of the junction unmatched. Germline-derived CDR1 and CDR2 are SGHTA and FQGNSA. The CDR3 coding sequence is TGTGCCAGCAGCCCGCAGACAGGGAACTATGGCTACACCTTC. This codes for CASSPQTGNYGYTF.

This chain connects TRBV5-1 to TRBJ2-5; D possibly corresponds to TRBD2 (6 bases). This CDR3 has 14 residues. Germline values: CDR1 SGHRS, CDR2 YFSETQ. With 4 bases removed from V and 3 bases from J, the gap between germline ends came to 13 bases. The CDR3 region has the DNA TGCGCCAGCAGCCGATGGGGGGAGGAAGAGACCCAGTACTTC. Translating gives CASSRWGEEETQYF.

V and J are TRBV23-1 and TRBJ1-4, with 9 bases fitting TRBD1. TRBV23-1 carries the ORF label, with uncertain function. The CDR3 has 16 amino acids. The V segment lost 6 bases and the J segment 8 bases; nucleotides outside the gene matches: 13. CDR3: CASRPGQGPLGEKLFF. DNA of the CDR3: TGCGCCAGCAGACCGGGACAGGGTCCCTTAGGCGAAAAACTGTTTTTT.

This chain connects TRBV23-1 to TRBJ1-1, with no clear D. TRBV23-1 is known as an ORF, though its function is uncertain. CDR3 length: 16 residues. Trimming left V 0 bases short and J 2 bases short, with 13 bases between. The CDR3 DNA is TGCGCCAGCAGTCAATCAGGCGGGAAGGGTAACACTGAAGCTTTCTTT. This sequence encodes CASSQSGGKGNTEAFF.

The gene calls are TRBV19 and TRBJ2-2, with 12 bases matching TRBD2. There are 16 residues in the CDR3. The V gene's germline CDR1 is LNHDA and CDR2 SQIVND (reference sequence). Trimming removed 6 bases from V and 8 bases from J; junction bases left unmatched: 10. Here the CDR3 DNA reads TGTGCCAGTAGGCCTAGCGGGAGGGCCACAGCGGGGGAGCTGTTTTTT. This codes for CASRPSGRATAGELFF.

This sequence joins TRBV19 and TRBJ2-2; TRBD2 might be the D (6 bases). V was cut by 3 bases and J by 2 bases, with 10 bases left in between. This CDR3 spans 15 amino acids. CDR1 is LNHDA, CDR2 SQIVND, per germline (reference sequence). The CDR3, as DNA: TGTGCCAGTAGTATTAGTGCGGGAAACACCGGGGAGCTGTTTTTT. Protein product: CASSISAGNTGELFF.

The CDR3 DNA sequence: TGTGCCAGTAGTCCCCGGGACAGGGCCCTTCGGGAGCAGTACTTC. Protein sequence: CASSPRDRALREQYF. This chain links TRBV19 with TRBJ2-7; 9 bases align to TRBD1. The CDR3 contains 15 residues. Germline values: CDR1 LNHDA, CDR2 SQIVND (reference sequence). With V trimmed by 5 bases and J by 7 bases, 12 bases remained unmatched.

This clone was seen a single time. DNA for the CDR3: TGTGCCAGCAGTCCGACTAGCGGGATTAACAATGAGCAGTTCTTC. Translating gives CASSPTSGINNEQFF. V gene TRBV7-3 combines with J gene TRBJ2-1; 11 nucleotides line up with TRBD2. Germline CDR1 reads SGHTA; CDR2 reads FQGTGA. There are 15 residues in the CDR3. V gave up 6 bases and J gave up 5 bases; unmatched junction bases: 6.

V is TRBV5-1 and J is TRBJ2-5; the match to TRBD1 covers 9 bases. The CDR3 length is 15 residues. Germline V gives CDR1 SGHRS, CDR2 YFSETQ. J was trimmed by 6 bases and V by 0 bases; bases with no gene match: 6. This CDR3 reads CASSLGDRDHKTQYF. CDR3 in DNA: TGCGCCAGCAGCTTGGGGGACAGGGACCACAAGACCCAGTACTTC.

V usage is TRBV9 and J usage is TRBJ2-5; 11 bases match TRBD1. Per germline, CDR1 SGDLS and CDR2 YYNGEE. The CDR3 has 15 amino acids. The ends lost 3 bases at V and 5 bases at J; junction bases unmatched: 6. Here the CDR3 DNA reads TGTGCCAGCAGCGGATGGACAGGGGGCGCTGAGACCCAGTACTTC. Encoded protein: CASSGWTGGAETQYF.

The CDR3 DNA reads as TGCGCCAGCAGCCAGGCACCTACTAGCGGGGGGGCCGGAGATACGCAGTATTTT. It encodes CASSQAPTSGGAGDTQYF. This chain connects TRBV4-1 to TRBJ2-3; 13 positions match TRBD2. The CDR3 has 18 residues. The germline V gene has CDR1 MGHRA and CDR2 YSYEKL. With V trimmed by 3 bases and J by 5 bases, 11 bases remained unmatched.

This rearrangement joins TRBV5-6 to TRBJ1-3; D is unresolved. CDR3 size: 15 residues. Trimming shortened V by 4 bases and J by 4 bases, and 15 bases separated the two germline ends. Germline loops: CDR1 SGHDT, CDR2 YYEEEE. The CDR3 nucleotides read TGTGCCAGCAGCCGGTCGCCCGCCACCGGAAACACCATATATTTT. It yields the protein CASSRSPATGNTIYF.

V is TRBV7-2 and J is TRBJ1-2; TRBD1 is a possible D gene (5 bases). The CDR3 loop spans 14 amino acids. The germline V gene encodes CDR1 SGHTA and CDR2 FQGNSA. Trimming removed 2 bases from V and 4 bases from J, with 11 bases in between. CDR3: CASSLTGETYGYTF. CDR3 DNA sequence: TGTGCCAGCAGCTTAACAGGCGAAACCTATGGCTACACCTTC.

The V call is TRBV7-3, the J call TRBJ2-3, with D perhaps TRBD1 (6 bases). V lost 4 bases and J 1 base, leaving 9 bases between the germline ends. Per germline, CDR1 SGHTA and CDR2 FQGTGA. CDR3 length: 14 residues. CDR3 region: CASSSGQRTDTQYF. In nucleotides, the CDR3 is TGTGCCAGCAGCTCTGGACAGCGCACAGATACGCAGTATTTT.

J is TRBJ2-7 and V is TRBV5-6; 9 bases are a match to TRBD1. CDR1 is SGHDT and CDR2 is YYEEEE in the germline V gene. CDR3 length: 14 amino acids. V dropped 6 bases and J dropped 5; count of bases not matched to a gene: 9. The CDR3 region is CASKPGQGPDEQYF. Written as DNA, the CDR3 is TGTGCCAGCAAGCCGGGACAGGGTCCGGACGAGCAGTACTTC.

The chain recombines TRBV11-2 with TRBJ2-7; 7 bases are shared with TRBD1. This CDR3 comprises 14 residues. The junction had 12 bases not matched to a gene; V was cut back by 6 bases and J by 7 bases. Per germline, CDR1 SGHAT and CDR2 FQNNGV. In DNA, the CDR3 is TGTGCCAGCAGACAGGGGAGCGTAGCTCGGGAGCAGTACTTC. Translation: CASRQGSVAREQYF.